Below are 20 T cell receptor beta chains sequenced from a single sample in a study of post-analysis software for immune sequencing data. Points from the study as a whole: Roughly 5 TRBV segments, TRBV5-6, TRBV5-1 and TRBV20-1 among them, were found more frequent in patients than controls.

For these TCRs, the target antigens are not known. Incorporated into the TCR beta cDNA libraries were unique molecular identifiers, which served to reduce PCR and sequencing biases. TCRdb re-derived calls from the PCR reads in MiXCR, one entry per CDR3 protein. The table records roughly 600,000 distinct CDR3 sequences, about 44% of them present only once. Input material: blood. The receptor set was obtained from a girl between 10 and 17 years old with multiple sclerosis.

This clonotype was seen only a few times. The chain combines TRBV3-1 with TRBJ1-2, with 7 nucleotides matching TRBD1. V gave up 8 bases and J gave up 2 bases; unmatched junction bases: 8. Germline values: CDR1 LGHDT, CDR2 YNNKEL (reference sequence). CDR3 size: 14 residues. The CDR3 region is CASGRDSLNYGYTF. In DNA, the CDR3 is TGTGCCAGCGGGAGGGACAGCCTAAACTATGGCTACACCTTC. The variable domain in full, with the rest retrieved from reference TRBV3-1 and TRBJ1-2, is DTAVSQTPKYLVTQMGNDKSIKCEQNLGHDTMYWYKQDSKKFLKIMFSYNNKELIINETVPNRFSPKSPDKAHLNLHINSLELGDSAVYFCASGRDSLNYGYTFGSGTRLTVV.

The chain has TRBV7-8 and TRBJ1-4; D gene ambiguous. V was pared by 5 bases and J by 0 bases, with 7 bases between. Germline V lookup: CDR1 SGHVS, CDR2 FQNEAQ. CDR3 length: 14 amino acids. The CDR3 region is CASSPISTNEKLFF. The CDR3 bases are TGTGCCAGCAGCCCCATTTCAACTAATGAAAAACTGTTTTTT. Looking up the rest from reference TRBV7-8 and TRBJ1-4 gives the full variable domain: GAGVSQSPRYKVAKRGQDVALRCDPISGHVSLFWYQQALGQGPEFLTYFQNEAQLDKSGLPSDRFFAERPEGSVSTLKIQRTQQEDSAVYLCASSPISTNEKLFFGSGTQLSVL.

This clonotype was recorded a few times. The chain recombines TRBV29-1 with TRBJ2-3; TRBD1 matches 7 bases. The CDR3 sequence is 11 residues long. Germline V gene lookup returns CDR1 SQVTM and CDR2 ANQGSEA. The V and J ends lost 6 bases and 4 bases, in that order; junction bases with no gene match: 1. CDR3 sequence (DNA): TGCAGCGTGGGGACAGCAGATACGCAGTATTTT. Translation gives CSVGTADTQYF.

This rearrangement joins TRBV4-2 to TRBJ1-1; 7 nucleotides align to TRBD1. Germline V gene sequence: CDR1 LGHNA, CDR2 YNFKEQ. The CDR3 covers 14 residues. J lost 1 base, V lost 2 bases, and 1 base had no gene match. The CDR3 bases are TGTGCCAGCAGCCAAAGACAGGGGAACACTGAAGCTTTCTTT. Translation gives CASSQRQGNTEAFF.

This clonotype was observed a handful of times. This chain joins TRBV20-1 and TRBJ2-3, with TRBD1 identical over 8 bases. Unmatched junction bases numbered 8, after V lost 6 bases and J lost 3 bases. Germline CDR1 DFQATT, CDR2 SNEGSKA (reference sequence). The CDR3 covers 14 residues. The CDR3, as DNA: TGCAGTGCAAAAGACAGGGGTATGACAGATACGCAGTATTTT. This translates into CSAKDRGMTDTQYF.

This rearrangement joins TRBV9 to TRBJ2-1, with TRBD2 matching 11 bases. The CDR3 has 15 amino acids. V was pared by 3 bases and J by 6 bases, with 5 bases of the junction left unmatched. Germline V gene lookup returns CDR1 SGDLS and CDR2 YYNGEE. Here the CDR3 DNA reads TGTGCCAGCAGCGACCGGACTAGCGGGTTCAATGAGCAGTTCTTC. Translated: CASSDRTSGFNEQFF.

This clonotype showed up just once. The rearrangement uses TRBV20-1 and TRBJ2-1; 9 positions agree with TRBD1. The junction had 6 bases not matched to a gene; V was cut back by 5 bases and J by 7 bases. Germline CDR1 and CDR2: DFQATT and SNEGSKA (reference sequence). CDR3 length: 13 residues. CDR3 amino acids: CSAPGQGGNEQFF. CDR3 bases: TGCAGTGCTCCGGGACAGGGTGGGAATGAGCAGTTCTTC.

The rearrangement links TRBV2 to TRBJ1-2; the D gene is possibly TRBD1 (6 bases). Trimming removed 8 bases from V and 0 bases from J, with 19 bases in between. The germline gives CDR1 SNHLY, CDR2 FYNNEI. The length of the CDR3 is 16 residues. CDR3 region: CASLNGAGQANYGYTF. The CDR3 region has the DNA TGTGCCAGCTTGAACGGCGCGGGACAAGCTAACTATGGCTACACCTTC.

In this sample, this clonotype turned up a few times. This chain uses TRBV9 with TRBJ2-5; 10 nucleotides match TRBD2. Germline-derived CDR1 and CDR2 are SGDLS and YYNGEE. This CDR3 is 18 amino acids long. V gave up 0 bases and J gave up 1 base; unmatched junction bases: 9. The chain's CDR3 is CASSVGPLSGRRQETQYF. CDR3 nucleotide sequence: TGTGCCAGCAGCGTAGGACCTCTTAGCGGGAGGCGCCAAGAGACCCAGTACTTC.

This CDR3 reads CASSRTVITTDTQYF. CDR3 DNA sequence: TGTGCCAGCAGCAGGACTGTAATTACCACAGATACGCAGTATTTT. J is TRBJ2-3 and V is TRBV5-6; perhaps TRBD2 as D (5 bases). The germline V gene has CDR1 SGHDT and CDR2 YYEEEE. Between the trimmed V and J ends, which lost 4 bases and 2 bases, there was a span of 14 bases. The CDR3 totals 15 residues.

This clonotype was picked up a small number of times. V usage is TRBV7-6 and J usage is TRBJ2-1; D unclear. The CDR3 spans 12 residues. V lost 5 bases, J lost 8 bases, and 10 bases lay in between. Germline-derived CDR1 and CDR2 are SGHVS and FNYEAQ. CDR3 in amino acids: CASSHPADEQFF. The DNA of the CDR3 is TGTGCCAGCAGCCACCCCGCTGATGAGCAGTTCTTC.

This clonotype was seen a single time. The J gene is TRBJ2-4, the V gene TRBV7-2; the match to TRBD1 covers 7 bases. V dropped 5 bases and J dropped 6; count of bases not matched to a gene: 7. The CDR3 runs 14 residues. The germline V gene has CDR1 SGHTA and CDR2 FQGNSA. Written as DNA, the CDR3 is TGTGCCAGCAGCCCTAGGGACAGAGCAAACATTCAGTACTTC. Translating gives CASSPRDRANIQYF.

This clonotype has a handful of counts. CDR3 nucleotide sequence: TGCGCCAGCAGCAGAACGACTAGCGGGAGCCACAATGAGCAGTTCTTC. Its translation is CASSRTTSGSHNEQFF. V and J are TRBV5-1 and TRBJ2-1, with 12 bases that match TRBD2. The germline V gene has CDR1 SGHRS and CDR2 YFSETQ. With V trimmed by 4 bases and J by 5 bases, 7 bases remained unmatched. CDR3 size: 16 residues.

The sample holds a few counts of this clonotype. The rearrangement joins TRBV9 to TRBJ1-1; the D is unclear. Germline CDR1 reads SGDLS; CDR2 reads YYNGEE. The V and J ends lost 0 bases and 0 bases respectively, with 3 bases between them. The CDR3 is 13 residues long. As DNA, the CDR3 is TGTGCCAGCAGCGTAGTAATGAACACTGAAGCTTTCTTT. Its translation is CASSVVMNTEAFF.

The V and J genes are TRBV7-9 and TRBJ2-1, with 8 bases matching TRBD2. This CDR3 spans 15 amino acids. CDR1 is SEHNR, CDR2 FQNEAQ, per germline (reference sequence). Trimming removed 8 bases from V and 8 bases from J; junction bases left unmatched: 14. CDR3 DNA sequence: TGTGCCAGCCATACAAGCGGGGGCCGCTTTGATGAGCAGTTCTTC. It encodes CASHTSGGRFDEQFF. The whole variable domain, filled in from reference TRBV7-9 and TRBJ2-1, reads DTGVSQNPRHKITKRGQNVTFRCDPISEHNRLYWYRQTLGQGPEFLTYFQNEAQLEKSRLLSDRFSAERPKGSFSTLEIQRTEQGDSAMYLCASHTSGGRFDEQFFGPGTRLTVL.

This clonotype was seen repeatedly, ten times or more. The rearrangement uses TRBV6-4 and TRBJ2-3; 10 nucleotides align to TRBD1. The length of the CDR3 is 15 residues. The germline V gene has CDR1 MRHNA and CDR2 SNTAGT. V gave up 5 bases and J gave up 3 bases; unmatched junction bases: 5. CDR3: CASSTGTGETDTQYF. The CDR3 coding sequence is TGTGCCAGCAGTACCGGGACAGGGGAAACAGATACGCAGTATTTT.

This chain uses TRBV29-1 with TRBJ1-2, with 7 nucleotides matching TRBD1. From germline, CDR1 is SQVTM and CDR2 ANQGSEA. Germline trimming cut 2 bases from V and 4 bases from J; bases unmatched to any gene: 7. The CDR3 length is 14 residues. The CDR3 loop is CSVERQGGSYGYTF. For the CDR3, the DNA is TGCAGCGTTGAACGTCAGGGGGGCAGCTATGGCTACACCTTC.

The V gene is TRBV7-8, the J gene TRBJ2-4, with 7 bases identical to TRBD2. CDR1 SGHVS and CDR2 FQNEAQ come from the germline V gene. V was clipped by 3 bases and J by 0 bases; unmatched bases: 11. This CDR3 comprises 18 residues. This CDR3 reads CASSFEAGPHVAKNIQYF. The DNA for the CDR3 is TGTGCCAGCAGCTTTGAAGCGGGACCCCACGTAGCCAAAAACATTCAGTACTTC.

This clonotype showed up just a few times. The rearrangement joins TRBV7-2 to TRBJ2-4; D may match TRBD1 or TRBD2 (5 bases each). The V end was cut by 4 bases, the J end by 4 bases, with 11 bases between. The length of the CDR3 is 14 residues. Germline V lookup: CDR1 SGHTA, CDR2 FQGNSA. The CDR3 reads CASSSPGRKNIQYF. The CDR3 DNA sequence: TGTGCCAGCAGCTCCCCGGGACGGAAAAACATTCAGTACTTC.

A few counts support this clonotype. J is TRBJ1-2 and V is TRBV30; no clear D gene. Trimming left V 7 bases short and J 6 bases short, with 21 bases between. Germline V gene data show CDR1 as GTSNPN and CDR2 as SVGIG (reference sequence). There are 14 residues in the CDR3. This CDR3 is CASITGRWSDGYTF. CDR3 nucleotide sequence: TGTGCCTCAATCACCGGGCGGTGGAGCGATGGCTACACCTTC. Variable domain in full (rest from reference TRBV30 and TRBJ1-2): SQTIHQWPATLVQPVGSPLSLECTVEGTSNPNLYWYRQAAGRGLQLLFYSVGIGQISSEVPQNLSASRPQDRQFILSSKKLLLSDSGFYLCASITGRWSDGYTFGSGTRLTVV.